The rows below give T cell receptor beta chains drawn from one sample of a study of cytomegalovirus exposure and HLA in healthy donors. Some clones are missing from TCRdb's copy, which holds only in-frame ones; the method was immunoSEQ multiplex PCR. The sample has fewer than 400,000 clones, roughly 89% seen once; the top ten hold about 0.8%. Sequenced input: PBMCs. These receptors all come from a woman aged 18-35 years in good health and CMV-seronegative. CDR3s include the opening cysteine and the closing phenylalanine or tryptophan. A D gene is named only where the DNA matches it firmly. Clone size is shown for a subset of rows, as once, few, many or a class of expanded clone.

>NA|TRBV25-1|TRBD1|TRBJ1-4
TGTGCCAGCGACGCAGGGGGCTCGGGTAATGAAAAACTGTTTTTT
CASDAGGSGNEKLFF
>once|TRBV5-4|TRBD1|TRBJ1-2
TGTGCCAGCAGCCCGGGGACAGGGTTGTACACCTTC
CASSPGTGLYTF
>NA|TRBV7-3|TRBD2|TRBJ2-2
TGTGCCAGCAGCTTCTCCGGACTAGCGGGAGTGGGCGGGGAGCTGTTTTTT
CASSFSGLAGVGGELFF
>NA|TRBV2|NA|TRBJ1-4
TGTGCCAGCAGTGCGGGGGGTACTAATGAAAAACTGTTTTTT
CASSAGGTNEKLFF
>few|TRBV4-2|NA|TRBJ1-1
TGTGCCAGCAGCCAAGATTGGGGGCAGACTGAAGCTTTCTTT
CASSQDWGQTEAFF
>NA|TRBV6-5|TRBD2|TRBJ2-7
TGTGCCGCGATGGTCCGGGAGGCCCTGGGCGAGCAGTACTTC
CAAMVREALGEQYF
>NA|TRBV6-1|TRBD1|TRBJ2-7
TGTGCCAGCAGAGGGGGCAGGGGGACCCCCGAGCAGTACTTC
CASRGGRGTPEQYF
>NA|TRBV19|NA|TRBJ1-1
TGTGCCAGTAGTATAAACGGACAGAACACTGAAGCTTTCTTT
CASSINGQNTEAFF
>NA|TRBV5-6|NA|TRBJ1-5
TGTGCCAGCAGCTTGGGCGGTGAAGTTCGGCCCCAGCATTTT
CASSLGGEVRPQHF
>NA|TRBV28|NA|TRBJ1-1
TGTGCCAGCAGAGTAGAGACAGGAATGAACACTGAAGCTTTCTTT
CASRVETGMNTEAFF
>NA|TRBV14|TRBD1|TRBJ1-2
TGTGCCAGCCGTAGGGACAGCAACTATGGCTACACCTTC
CASRRDSNYGYTF
>once|TRBV9|NA|TRBJ2-5
TGTGCCAGCAGCGTAGATCAGGGGATAGGGACCCAGTACTTC
CASSVDQGIGTQYF
>NA|TRBV28|NA|TRBJ2-7
TGTGCCAGCACCGATCAAGGGGCGGAGTACTTC
CASTDQGAEYF
>NA|TRBV7-6|NA|TRBJ2-2
TGTGCCAGCAGTCTGCGGGAAGGAGGGAACACCGGGGAGCTGTTTTTT
CASSLREGGNTGELFF
>NA|TRBV30|NA|TRBJ1-2
TGTGCCTGGAGCTCCGGGATGGGTGGCTACACCTTC
CAWSSGMGGYTF
>NA|TRBV7-2|TRBD1|TRBJ2-5
TGTGCCAGCAGCTACGGACAGGGAGAGACCCAGTACTTC
CASSYGQGETQYF
>NA|TRBV18|NA|TRBJ1-5
TGTGCCAGCTCACCCCTCCAGAATAGCAATCAGCCCCAGCATTTT
CASSPLQNSNQPQHF
>NA|TRBV28|NA|TRBJ2-3
TGTGCCAGCAGTTTATTCCAGGGTGACAGCGATACGCAGTATTTT
CASSLFQGDSDTQYF
>few|TRBV9|NA|TRBJ1-1
TGTGCCAGCAGCGTTCAACAGGAGAACACTGAAGCTTTCTTT
CASSVQQENTEAFF
>NA|TRBV4-3|NA|TRBJ1-1
TGCGCCAGCAGCCAAGGGCAGATGAACACTGAAGCTTTCTTT
CASSQGQMNTEAFF
>NA|TRBV7-3|TRBD1|TRBJ1-2
TGTGCCAGCAGCCCTAGAGGAACAGGGGGGGATGGCTACACCTTC
CASSPRGTGGDGYTF
>NA|TRBV18|TRBD1|TRBJ2-7
TGTGCCAGCTCACCGCCGTCTGGGACAGGAGGCTACGAGCAGTACTTC
CASSPPSGTGGYEQYF
>NA|TRBV11-2|TRBD2|TRBJ2-1
TGTGCCAGCAGCTCCAGCGGGAGTGACTACAATGAGCAGTTCTTC
CASSSSGSDYNEQFF
>few|TRBV19|NA|TRBJ2-7
TGTGCCAGTAGTGCGGGACCCACGGGCGAGCAGTACTTC
CASSAGPTGEQYF
>NA|TRBV28|NA|TRBJ2-7
TGTGCCAGCAGTTTAGGTGGGGACGTGGACGGGAGTCACGAGCAGTACTTC
CASSLGGDVDGSHEQYF
>NA|TRBV29-1|NA|TRBJ2-7
TGCAGCGTTGAAGAAGACGGCACAGGGTCCGAGCAGTACTTC
CSVEEDGTGSEQYF
>NA|TRBV7-9|NA|TRBJ1-4
TGTGCCAGCAGCGGCGGGGGGAATGAAAAACTGTTTTTT
CASSGGGNEKLFF
>NA|TRBV7-2|TRBD2|TRBJ2-1
TGTGCCAGCAGCTTCGGCGGGGGTATAAACAATGAGCAGTTCTTC
CASSFGGGINNEQFF
>NA|TRBV7-9|TRBD1|TRBJ2-5
TGTGCCAGTAAACTTACAGGGGCGGTGGAGACCCAGTACTTC
CASKLTGAVETQYF
>few|TRBV19|NA|TRBJ1-1
TGTGCCAGTAGCAAGAGGGCCATCACTGAAGCTTTCTTT
CASSKRAITEAFF
>NA|TRBV5-1|TRBD2|TRBJ2-1
TGCGCCAGCAGCTCCCCTAACCGAGGACTAGCGGGGTTCCTCAATGAGCAGTTCTTC
CASSSPNRGLAGFLNEQFF
>once|TRBV4-2|TRBD2|TRBJ2-1
TGTGCCAGCAGCCAAGAGGGTCTAGCGGGGATGTACAATGAGCAGTTCTTC
CASSQEGLAGMYNEQFF
>NA|TRBV6-5|TRBD1|TRBJ1-2
TGTGCCAGCACCCAACCGACAGGGACGGACTATGGCTACACCTTC
CASTQPTGTDYGYTF
>NA|TRBV28|NA|TRBJ2-7
TGTGCCAGCAGTTCTCCCGCGGAGGGTGGATCCTACGAGCAGTACTTC
CASSSPAEGGSYEQYF
>NA|TRBV11-1|NA|TRBJ2-7
TGTGCCAGCAGCTTTGTGAGGGAGGTAGACGAGCAGTACTTC
CASSFVREVDEQYF
>NA|TRBV28|NA|TRBJ1-4
TGTGCCAGCAGTTCCAGACAGTACTTTAATGAAAAACTGTTTTTT
CASSSRQYFNEKLFF
>NA|TRBV6-5|TRBD1|TRBJ1-2
TGTGCCAGCAGCAGAGGACAGGGGGGGGTCTATGGCTACACCTTC
CASSRGQGGVYGYTF
>once|TRBV7-2|TRBD1|TRBJ1-5
TGTGCCAGCAGCCAGGGACAGTCCCATCAGCCCCAGCATTTT
CASSQGQSHQPQHF
>NA|TRBV9|NA|TRBJ1-2
TGTGCCAGCAGCGTACAGGGCTATGGCTACACCTTC
CASSVQGYGYTF
>once|TRBV27|TRBD2|TRBJ2-5
TGTGCCACCCGCACGGGAGGAGGAGAGACCCAGTACTTC
CATRTGGGETQYF
>NA|TRBV12-5|NA|TRBJ2-7
TGTGCTAGTGGTTTGCCCCGGAGGGCCCCCGGGTACGAGCAGTACTTC
CASGLPRRAPGYEQYF
>NA|TRBV18|TRBD1|TRBJ1-2
TGTGCCAGCTCACAGACCGGGACAGCCTCTAACTATGGCTACACCTTC
CASSQTGTASNYGYTF
>NA|TRBV4-3|NA|TRBJ2-6
TGCGCCAGCAGCCAAAGCCGGAGTGCATCTGGGGCCAACGTCCTGACTTTC
CASSQSRSASGANVLTF
>few|TRBV6-4|NA|TRBJ2-7
TGTGCCAGCAGTGACTCGTCGGACACCTACGAGCAGTACTTC
CASSDSSDTYEQYF
>NA|TRBV5-8|NA|TRBJ1-5
TGTGCCAGCAGCTTCCGCAGTGCTAGGCCCCAGCATTTT
CASSFRSARPQHF
>NA|TRBV14|NA|TRBJ2-3
TGTGCCAGCAGCCAAGATTTGGGACTTACAGATACGCAGTATTTT
CASSQDLGLTDTQYF
>NA|TRBV29-1|TRBD1|TRBJ2-1
TGCAGCGCCCGAACAGGGGACTCCTACAATGAGCAGTTCTTC
CSARTGDSYNEQFF
>NA|TRBV11-2|TRBD2|TRBJ2-1
TGTGCCAGCAGCGAGAGCGGGAGGGCCGCGGCTGAGCAGTTCTTC
CASSESGRAAAEQFF
>NA|TRBV9|NA|TRBJ2-7
TGTGCCAGCAGCGTAGATCACGGCTACGAGCAGTACTTC
CASSVDHGYEQYF
>NA|TRBV28|TRBD1|TRBJ2-5
TGTGCCAGCAGTCCAGCCGCCGAGGGGGCAGGGACCCAGTACTTC
CASSPAAEGAGTQYF
>NA|TRBV5-1|TRBD1|TRBJ2-1
TGCGCCAGCAGTTTGGGACAGGGACACAACAATGAGCAGTTCTTC
CASSLGQGHNNEQFF
>NA|TRBV27|NA|TRBJ1-5
TGTGCCAGCAGTTTCCAGGATGGTCAGCCCCAGCATTTT
CASSFQDGQPQHF
>NA|TRBV27|NA|TRBJ2-5
TGTGCCAGCAGTTATGGACGAGCGGTGGTTGGGGAGACCCAGTACTTC
CASSYGRAVVGETQYF
>NA|TRBV7-8|TRBD1|TRBJ1-5
TGTGCCAGCAGCCCCAAGACAGGGAATAGCAATCAGCCCCAGCATTTT
CASSPKTGNSNQPQHF
>NA|TRBV6-5|TRBD2|TRBJ2-7
TGTGCCAGCAGTTACTCGGTAGCGGGGACCTACGAGCAGTACTTC
CASSYSVAGTYEQYF